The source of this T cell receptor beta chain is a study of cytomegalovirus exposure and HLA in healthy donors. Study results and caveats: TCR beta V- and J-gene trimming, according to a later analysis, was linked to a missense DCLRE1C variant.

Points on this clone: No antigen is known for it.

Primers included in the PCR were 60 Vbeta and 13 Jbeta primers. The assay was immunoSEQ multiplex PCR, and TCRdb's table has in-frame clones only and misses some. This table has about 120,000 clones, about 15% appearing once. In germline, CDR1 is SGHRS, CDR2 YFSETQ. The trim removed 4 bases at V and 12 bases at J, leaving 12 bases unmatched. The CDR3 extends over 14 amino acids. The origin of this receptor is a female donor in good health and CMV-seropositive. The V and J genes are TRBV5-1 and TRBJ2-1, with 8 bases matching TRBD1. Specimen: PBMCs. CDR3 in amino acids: CASSRSGDRGGQFF. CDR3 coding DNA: TGCGCCAGCAGCCGATCCGGAGACAGGGGAGGGCAGTTCTTC.